This T cell receptor (beta chain) was captured by sequencing in a study of cytomegalovirus exposure and HLA in healthy donors. Whole-study context: Among approximately 390 genotyped donors, about 85% fell in the Caucasian-associated ancestry cluster.

In the case of this clone: Its antigen is currently unknown.

The study ran its PCR with 60 Vbeta and 13 Jbeta primers. Generated by immunoSEQ multiplex PCR, the TCRdb table keeps only in-frame clones and is missing some. The sample carries 85,000 to 95,000 clones, 7.5% to 8.5% recorded once. All the people who gave samples were healthy bone marrow donors. Germline CDR1 SGHAT, CDR2 FQDESV (reference sequence). The CDR3 is 16 amino acids. V lost 5 bases, J lost 5 bases, and 21 bases lay in between. Study-wide findings and caveats: A later analysis linked a missense variant in DCLRE1C to the trimming of TCR beta V and J genes.

The sample consisted of PBMCs. This receptor was obtained from a man in his forties or fifties in good health and CMV-seronegative. This chain links TRBV11-1 with TRBJ2-5; no clear D. The CDR3 spells CASSLIGLAVGETQYF. The CDR3 DNA is TGTGCCAGCAGCCTCATCGGCTTAGCAGTCGGGGAGACCCAGTACTTC.